The rows below give T cell receptor beta chains drawn from one sample of a study of blood T cell repertoires in COVID-19. Clones were sequenced by immunoSEQ multiplex PCR, and TCRdb holds only the in-frame ones, with some missing. The data show around 320,000 clones, with 88% seen just once and approximately 6.6% held by the top ten. Sequenced material: peripheral blood. The receptor source for this set is a woman aged 25 to 45 who had recovered from COVID-19. Both conserved end residues are part of each CDR3. D genes are given only for firm matches. Only some rows state a clone size, as once, few, many or a class for expanded clones.

clone_size d_call j_call v_call cdr3_aa cdr3_nt
NA TRBD2 TRBJ2-5 TRBV10-3 CAISDLLAGNQETQYF TGTGCCATCAGTGACCTACTAGCGGGGAACCAAGAGACCCAGTACTTC
NA TRBD2 TRBJ2-7 TRBV5-5 CASSLDMGAGVLSYEQYF TGTGCCAGCAGCTTGGATATGGGAGCGGGGGTTCTCTCCTACGAGCAGTACTTC
once NA TRBJ2-1 TRBV5-4 CASSPLGVAAHNEQFF TGTGCCAGCAGCCCCTTAGGGGTGGCGGCCCACAATGAGCAGTTCTTC
NA TRBD1 TRBJ1-4 TRBV3-1/TRBV3-2 CASSRGQGVNEKLFF TGTGCCAGCAGCCGAGGACAGGGCGTTAATGAAAAACTGTTTTTT
NA NA TRBJ2-7 TRBV27 CASRRHTAIHGYEQYF TGTGCCAGCAGGCGTCATACAGCCATTCATGGCTACGAGCAGTACTTC
NA NA TRBJ2-3 TRBV12-3/TRBV12-4 CASSLGGDTQYF TGTGCCAGCAGTCTAGGAGGGGATACGCAGTATTTT
NA NA TRBJ2-7 TRBV27 CASRRGPWGAYEQYF TGTGCCAGCAGGCGGGGCCCGTGGGGCGCCTACGAGCAGTACTTC
NA NA TRBJ2-2 TRBV5-1 CASSRDIGTGELFF TGCGCCAGCAGCCGGGACATCGGGACCGGGGAGCTGTTTTTT
NA NA TRBJ2-2 TRBV5-4 CASSLSRTNTGELFF TGTGCCAGCAGCTTGAGTCGGACTAACACCGGGGAGCTGTTTTTT
NA NA TRBJ2-7 TRBV7-2 CASLLDSSSYEQYF TGTGCCAGCCTGCTGGACTCGAGCTCCTACGAGCAGTACTTC
NA TRBD2 TRBJ2-7 TRBV12-3/TRBV12-4 CASSFSGEYEQYF TGTGCCAGCAGTTTTAGCGGGGAATACGAGCAGTACTTC
NA NA TRBJ1-1 TRBV20-1 CSASSAFF TGCAGTGCTTCCTCGGCTTTCTTT
NA NA TRBJ1-1 TRBV6-2/TRBV6-3 CASSYLMNTEAFF TGTGCCAGCAGTTATTTAATGAACACTGAAGCTTTCTTT
NA NA TRBJ2-1 TRBV7-3 CASSLYGESPYNEQFF TGTGCCAGCAGCTTATACGGGGAGTCCCCCTACAATGAGCAGTTCTTC
NA NA TRBJ1-4 TRBV5-6 CASSLWTPSHEKLFF TGTGCCAGCAGCCTATGGACACCTTCACACGAAAAACTGTTTTTT
NA NA TRBJ2-2 TRBV11-2 CASSLEPGGVIGTGELFF TGTGCCAGCAGCTTAGAGCCCGGCGGGGTAATAGGCACCGGGGAGCTGTTTTTT
NA TRBD1 TRBJ1-1 TRBV4-2 CASSPEDRGAEAFF TGTGCCAGCAGCCCTGAGGACAGGGGGGCTGAAGCTTTCTTT
NA NA TRBJ2-1 TRBV7-3 CASSPERLLNEQFF TGTGCCAGCAGTCCCGAAAGACTTCTCAATGAGCAGTTCTTC
NA NA TRBJ2-5 TRBV2 CASTRVAETQYF TGTGCCAGCACGAGGGTGGCAGAGACCCAGTACTTC
NA NA TRBJ2-1 TRBV12-3/TRBV12-4 CASSLGGNQFF TGTGCCAGCAGTTTAGGCGGGAATCAGTTCTTC
NA NA TRBJ2-5 TRBV10-3 CAISEGQQETQYF TGTGCCATCAGTGAGGGACAGCAAGAGACCCAGTACTTC
NA NA TRBJ2-7 TRBV5-1 CASSPKSSSYGQYF TGCGCCAGCAGCCCAAAATCATCCTCCTACGGGCAGTACTTC
few TRBD2 TRBJ2-3 TRBV4-2 CASSPTPAGGSDTQYF TGTGCCAGCAGCCCAACCCCAGCGGGGGGATCAGATACGCAGTATTTT
NA NA TRBJ1-4 TRBV18 CASSPLAGHEKLFF TGTGCCAGCTCACCATTGGCAGGGCATGAAAAACTGTTTTTT
NA TRBD1 TRBJ1-6 TRBV30 CAWSRDRENSPLHF TGTGCCTGGAGCCGGGACAGGGAAAATTCACCCCTCCACTTT
NA NA TRBJ1-4 TRBV6-5 CASSRNTGNEKLFF TGTGCCAGCAGCCGCAACACGGGTAATGAAAAACTGTTTTTT
NA TRBD1 TRBJ2-7 TRBV2 CASKGTGDQQYF TGTGCCAGCAAAGGGACAGGGGATCAGCAGTACTTC
NA NA TRBJ1-6 TRBV27 CATGPSRVALGNNSPLHF TGTGCCACTGGGCCATCTCGTGTGGCACTAGGGAATAATTCACCCCTCCACTTT
once NA TRBJ1-6 TRBV7-2 CASSFYSPLHF TGTGCCAGCAGCTTCTATTCACCCCTCCACTTT
NA TRBD2 TRBJ2-3 TRBV7-9 CASSLVAGVDTQYF TGTGCCAGCAGCTTAGTAGCGGGGGTCGATACGCAGTATTTT
NA NA TRBJ1-2 TRBV9 CASSVGQKFYGYTF TGTGCCAGCAGCGTAGGTCAGAAATTCTATGGCTACACCTTC
NA NA TRBJ1-6 TRBV2 CASSAGSASPLHF TGTGCCAGCAGTGCCGGGAGCGCCTCACCCCTCCACTTT
NA NA TRBJ1-6 TRBV9 CASSVEANSPLHF TGTGCCAGCAGCGTCGAGGCGAATTCACCCCTCCACTTT
NA TRBD1 TRBJ1-1 TRBV7-7 CASSFDRDSEAFF TGTGCCAGCAGCTTCGACAGGGACTCTGAAGCTTTCTTT
NA TRBD2 TRBJ2-7 TRBV18 CASSTRTSGPYEQYF TGTGCCAGCTCAACGAGGACTAGCGGACCCTACGAGCAGTACTTC
few NA TRBJ1-2 TRBV28 CASIPYPGAGYTF TGTGCCAGCATTCCGTACCCAGGGGCTGGCTACACCTTC
few TRBD1 TRBJ2-2 TRBV11-3 CASTGQGSGGELFF TGTGCCAGCACAGGACAGGGTTCGGGCGGGGAGCTGTTTTTT
NA NA TRBJ2-1 TRBV5-1 CASRGDSSYNEQFF TGCGCCAGCAGAGGGGACTCCTCCTACAATGAGCAGTTCTTC
NA NA TRBJ1-1 TRBV5-1 CASTPEGTNTEAFF TGCGCCAGCACCCCGGAGGGAACCAACACTGAAGCTTTCTTT
NA TRBD1 TRBJ1-5 TRBV24-1 CATSDSGTGTNQPQHF TGTGCTACCAGTGACTCCGGGACAGGGACCAATCAGCCCCAGCATTTT